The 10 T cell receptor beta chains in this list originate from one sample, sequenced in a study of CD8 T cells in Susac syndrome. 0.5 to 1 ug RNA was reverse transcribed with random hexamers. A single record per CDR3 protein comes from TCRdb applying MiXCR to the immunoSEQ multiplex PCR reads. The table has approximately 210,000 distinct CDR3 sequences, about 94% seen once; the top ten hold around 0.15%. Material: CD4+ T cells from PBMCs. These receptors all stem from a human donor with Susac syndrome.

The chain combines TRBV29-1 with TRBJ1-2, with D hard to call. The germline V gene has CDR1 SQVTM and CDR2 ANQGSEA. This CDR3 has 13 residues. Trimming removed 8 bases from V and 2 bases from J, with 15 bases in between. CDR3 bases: TGCAGCACTCTTAGCAGCGCCAACTATGGCTACACCTTC. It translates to CSTLSSANYGYTF.

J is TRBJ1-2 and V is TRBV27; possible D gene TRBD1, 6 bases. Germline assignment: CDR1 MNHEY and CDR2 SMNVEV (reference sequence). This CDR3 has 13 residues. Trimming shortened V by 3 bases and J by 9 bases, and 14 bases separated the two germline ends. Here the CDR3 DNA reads TGTGCCAGCAGTTTTCGGGGGGCTTGGAGCTACACCTTC. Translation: CASSFRGAWSYTF.

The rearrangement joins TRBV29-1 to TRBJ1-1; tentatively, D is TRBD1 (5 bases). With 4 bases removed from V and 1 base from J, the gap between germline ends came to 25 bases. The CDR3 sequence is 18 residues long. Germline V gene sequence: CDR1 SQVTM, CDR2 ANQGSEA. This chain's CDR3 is CSVAGLHERGGENTEAFF. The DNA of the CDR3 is TGCAGCGTTGCGGGCTTACACGAAAGGGGCGGAGAGAACACTGAAGCTTTCTTT.

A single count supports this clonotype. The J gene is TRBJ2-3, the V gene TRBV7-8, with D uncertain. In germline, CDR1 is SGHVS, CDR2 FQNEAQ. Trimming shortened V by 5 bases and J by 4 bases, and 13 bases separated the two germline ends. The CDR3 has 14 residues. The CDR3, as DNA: TGTGCCAGCAGCCTACAGTTGACGGCAGATACGCAGTATTTT. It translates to CASSLQLTADTQYF.

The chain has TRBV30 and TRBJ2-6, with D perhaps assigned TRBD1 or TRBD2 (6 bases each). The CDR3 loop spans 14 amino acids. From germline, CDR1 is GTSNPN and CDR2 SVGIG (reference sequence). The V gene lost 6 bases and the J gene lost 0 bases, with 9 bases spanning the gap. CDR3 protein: CACGGTSGANVLTF. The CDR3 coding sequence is TGTGCCTGCGGGGGCACCTCTGGGGCCAACGTCCTGACTTTC.

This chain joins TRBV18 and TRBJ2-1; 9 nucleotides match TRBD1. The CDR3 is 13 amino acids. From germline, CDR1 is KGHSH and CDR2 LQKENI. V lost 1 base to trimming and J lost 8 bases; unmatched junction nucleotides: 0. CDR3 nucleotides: TGTGCCAGCTCACCACGGGACAGGGATGAGCAGTTCTTC. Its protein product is CASSPRDRDEQFF.

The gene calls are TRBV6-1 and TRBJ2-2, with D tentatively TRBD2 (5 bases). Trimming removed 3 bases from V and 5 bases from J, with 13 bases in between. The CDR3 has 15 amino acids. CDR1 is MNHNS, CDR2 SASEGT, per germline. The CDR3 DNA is TGTGCCAGCAGTGACCCCGGCCGGGGTACCGGGGAGCTGTTTTTT. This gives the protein CASSDPGRGTGELFF.

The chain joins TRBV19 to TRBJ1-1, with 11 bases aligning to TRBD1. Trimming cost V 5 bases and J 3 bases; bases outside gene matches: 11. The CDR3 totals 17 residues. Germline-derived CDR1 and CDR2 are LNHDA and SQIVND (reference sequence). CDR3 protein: CASSRAVRTGGHTEAFF. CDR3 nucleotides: TGTGCCAGTAGTCGGGCGGTTCGGACAGGGGGCCACACTGAAGCTTTCTTT.

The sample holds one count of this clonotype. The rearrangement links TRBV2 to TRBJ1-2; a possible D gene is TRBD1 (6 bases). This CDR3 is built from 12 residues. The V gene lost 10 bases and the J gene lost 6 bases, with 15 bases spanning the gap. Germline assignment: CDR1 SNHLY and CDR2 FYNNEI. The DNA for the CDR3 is TGTGCCACCCGCCGGGACAACGATGGCTACACCTTC. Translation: CATRRDNDGYTF.

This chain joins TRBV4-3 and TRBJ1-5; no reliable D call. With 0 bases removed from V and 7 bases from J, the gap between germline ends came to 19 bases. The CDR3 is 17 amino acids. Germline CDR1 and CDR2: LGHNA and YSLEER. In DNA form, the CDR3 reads TGCGCCAGCAGCCAAGACTGCGGACCAGAGGAGTGCCAGCCCCAGCATTTT. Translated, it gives CASSQDCGPEECQPQHF.